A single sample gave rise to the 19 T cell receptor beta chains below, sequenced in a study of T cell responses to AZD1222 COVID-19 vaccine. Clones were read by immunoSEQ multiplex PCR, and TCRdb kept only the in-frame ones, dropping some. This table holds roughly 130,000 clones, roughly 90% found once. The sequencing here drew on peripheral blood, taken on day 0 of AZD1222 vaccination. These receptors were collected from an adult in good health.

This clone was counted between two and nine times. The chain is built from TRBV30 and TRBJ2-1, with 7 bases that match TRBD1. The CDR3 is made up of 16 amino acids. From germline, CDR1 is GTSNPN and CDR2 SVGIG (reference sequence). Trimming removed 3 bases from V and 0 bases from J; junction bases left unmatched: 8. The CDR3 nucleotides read TGTGCCTGGAGCGCACAGGGGCTGAGCTCCTACAATGAGCAGTTCTTC. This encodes CAWSAQGLSSYNEQFF.

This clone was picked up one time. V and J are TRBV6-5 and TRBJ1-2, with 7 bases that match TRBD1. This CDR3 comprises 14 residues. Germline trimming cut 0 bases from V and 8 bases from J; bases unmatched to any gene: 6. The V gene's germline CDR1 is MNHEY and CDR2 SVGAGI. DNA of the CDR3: TGTGCCAGCAGTTACTCGAGCAGGGGGTCCGGCTACACCTTC. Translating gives CASSYSSRGSGYTF.

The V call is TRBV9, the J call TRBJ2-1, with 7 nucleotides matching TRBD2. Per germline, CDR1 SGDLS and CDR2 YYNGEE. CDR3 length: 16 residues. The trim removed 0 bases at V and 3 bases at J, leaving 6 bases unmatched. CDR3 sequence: CASSVVGGGFYNEQFF. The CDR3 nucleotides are TGTGCCAGCAGCGTAGTGGGCGGGGGATTCTACAATGAGCAGTTCTTC.

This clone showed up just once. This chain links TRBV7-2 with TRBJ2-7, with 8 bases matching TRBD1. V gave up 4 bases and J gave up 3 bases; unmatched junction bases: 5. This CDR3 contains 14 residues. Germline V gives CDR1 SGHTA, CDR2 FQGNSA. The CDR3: CASSSGTGLYEQYF. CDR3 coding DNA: TGTGCCAGCAGCTCCGGGACAGGTCTCTACGAGCAGTACTTC.

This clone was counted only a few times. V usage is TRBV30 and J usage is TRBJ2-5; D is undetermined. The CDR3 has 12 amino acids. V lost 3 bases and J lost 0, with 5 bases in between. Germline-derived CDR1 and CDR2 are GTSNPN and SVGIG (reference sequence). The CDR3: CAWRPYQETQYF. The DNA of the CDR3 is TGTGCCTGGAGACCGTACCAAGAGACCCAGTACTTC.

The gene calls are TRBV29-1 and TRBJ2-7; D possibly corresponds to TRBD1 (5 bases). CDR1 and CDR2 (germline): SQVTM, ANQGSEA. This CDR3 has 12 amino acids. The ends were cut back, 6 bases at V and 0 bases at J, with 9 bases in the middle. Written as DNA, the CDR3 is TGCAGCGTCACAGGCCTCTCCTACGAGCAGTACTTC. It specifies CSVTGLSYEQYF.

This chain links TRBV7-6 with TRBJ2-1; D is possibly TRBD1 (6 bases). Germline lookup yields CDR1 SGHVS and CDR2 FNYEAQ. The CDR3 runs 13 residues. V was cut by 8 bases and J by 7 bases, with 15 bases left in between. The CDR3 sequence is CASARGHINEQFF. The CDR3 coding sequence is TGTGCCAGCGCAAGGGGACATATAAATGAGCAGTTCTTC.

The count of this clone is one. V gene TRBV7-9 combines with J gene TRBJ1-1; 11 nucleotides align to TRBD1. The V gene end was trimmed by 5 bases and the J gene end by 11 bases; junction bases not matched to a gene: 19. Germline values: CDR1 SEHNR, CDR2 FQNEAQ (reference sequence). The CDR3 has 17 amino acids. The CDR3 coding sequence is TGTGCCAGCAGCCCCGGACAGGGGGCTTCCTCCGTAGGTTGGGCTTTCTTT. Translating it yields CASSPGQGASSVGWAFF.

The CDR3 sequence is CASHKAGGRDTQYF. DNA of the CDR3: TGTGCCAGCCATAAAGCGGGGGGCCGGGATACGCAGTATTTT. The V gene is TRBV5-4, the J gene TRBJ2-3, with 9 bases fitting TRBD2. The CDR3 runs to 14 residues. Trimming took 7 bases from V and 6 from J; bases not matched to a gene: 9. Per the germline V gene, CDR1 is SGHNT and CDR2 is YYREEE (reference sequence).

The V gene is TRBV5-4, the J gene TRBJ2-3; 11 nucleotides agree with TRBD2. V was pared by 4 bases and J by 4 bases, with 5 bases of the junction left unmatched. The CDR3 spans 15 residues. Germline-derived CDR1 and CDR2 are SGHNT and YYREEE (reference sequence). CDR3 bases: TGTGCCAGCAGCCTCCCGGGACTAGCGGCAGATACGCAGTATTTT. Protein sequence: CASSLPGLAADTQYF.

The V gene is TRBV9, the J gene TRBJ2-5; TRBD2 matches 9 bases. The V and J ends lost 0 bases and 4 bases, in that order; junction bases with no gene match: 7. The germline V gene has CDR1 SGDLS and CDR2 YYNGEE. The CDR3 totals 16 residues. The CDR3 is CASSVGGSGGLETQYF. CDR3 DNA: TGTGCCAGCAGCGTAGGAGGTAGCGGGGGTCTAGAGACCCAGTACTTC.

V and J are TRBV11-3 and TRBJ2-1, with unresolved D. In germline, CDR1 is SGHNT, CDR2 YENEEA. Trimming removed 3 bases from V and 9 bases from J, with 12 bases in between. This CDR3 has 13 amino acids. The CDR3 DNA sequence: TGTGCCAGCAGCTTCGCCCAAAACGGTGAGCAGTTCTTC. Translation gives CASSFAQNGEQFF.

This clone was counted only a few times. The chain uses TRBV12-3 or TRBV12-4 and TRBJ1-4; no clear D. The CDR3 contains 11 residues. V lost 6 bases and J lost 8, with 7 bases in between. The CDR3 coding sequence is TGTGCCAGCAGCTCTCTAGAAAAACTGTTTTTT. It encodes CASSSLEKLFF.

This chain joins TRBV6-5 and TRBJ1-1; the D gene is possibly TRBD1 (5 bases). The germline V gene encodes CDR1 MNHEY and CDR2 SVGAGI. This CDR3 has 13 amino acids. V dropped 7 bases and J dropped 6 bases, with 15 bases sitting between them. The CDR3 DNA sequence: TGTGCCAGCACCCAGAGACAGCTCTCTGAAGCTTTCTTT. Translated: CASTQRQLSEAFF.

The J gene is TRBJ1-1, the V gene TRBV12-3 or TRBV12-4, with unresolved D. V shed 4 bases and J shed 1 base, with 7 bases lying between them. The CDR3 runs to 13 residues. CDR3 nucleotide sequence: TGTGCCAGCAGTTCCCAAGGGAACACTGAAGCTTTCTTT. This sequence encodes CASSSQGNTEAFF.

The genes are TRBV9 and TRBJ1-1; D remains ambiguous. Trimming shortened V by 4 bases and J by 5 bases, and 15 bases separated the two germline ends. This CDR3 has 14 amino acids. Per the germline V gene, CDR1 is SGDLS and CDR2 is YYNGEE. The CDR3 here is CASSHGGGFTEAFF. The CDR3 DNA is TGTGCCAGCAGCCACGGTGGAGGGTTTACTGAAGCTTTCTTT.

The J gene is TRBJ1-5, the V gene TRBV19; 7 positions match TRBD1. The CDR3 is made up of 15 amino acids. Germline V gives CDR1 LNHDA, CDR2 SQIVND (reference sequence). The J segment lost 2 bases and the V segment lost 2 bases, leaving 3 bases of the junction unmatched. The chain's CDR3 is CASSIHGQGNQPQHF. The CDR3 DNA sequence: TGTGCCAGTAGTATACACGGACAGGGCAATCAGCCCCAGCATTTT.

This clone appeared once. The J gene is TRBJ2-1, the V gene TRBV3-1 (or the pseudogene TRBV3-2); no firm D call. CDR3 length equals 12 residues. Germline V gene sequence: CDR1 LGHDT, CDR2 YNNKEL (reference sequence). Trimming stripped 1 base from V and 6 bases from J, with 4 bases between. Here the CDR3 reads CASSQAGNEQFF. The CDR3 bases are TGTGCCAGCAGCCAAGCGGGCAATGAGCAGTTCTTC.

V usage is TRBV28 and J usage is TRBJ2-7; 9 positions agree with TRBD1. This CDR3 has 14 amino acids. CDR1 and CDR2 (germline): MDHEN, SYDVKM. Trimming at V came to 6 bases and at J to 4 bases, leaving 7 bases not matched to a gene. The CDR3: CASRQGQGWYEQYF. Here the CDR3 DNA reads TGTGCCAGCAGGCAGGGACAGGGTTGGTACGAGCAGTACTTC.